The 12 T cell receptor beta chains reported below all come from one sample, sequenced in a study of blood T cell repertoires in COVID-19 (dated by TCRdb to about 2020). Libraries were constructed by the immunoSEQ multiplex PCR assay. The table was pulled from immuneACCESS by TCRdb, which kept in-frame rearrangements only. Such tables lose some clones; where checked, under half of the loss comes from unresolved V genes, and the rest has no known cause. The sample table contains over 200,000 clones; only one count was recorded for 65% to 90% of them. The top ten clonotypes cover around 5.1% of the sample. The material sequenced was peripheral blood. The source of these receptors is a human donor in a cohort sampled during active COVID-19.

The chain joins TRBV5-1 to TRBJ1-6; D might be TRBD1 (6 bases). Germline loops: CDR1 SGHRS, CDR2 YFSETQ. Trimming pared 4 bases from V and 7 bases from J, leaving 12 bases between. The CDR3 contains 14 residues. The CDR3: CASSLGQMNSPLHF. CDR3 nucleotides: TGCGCCAGCAGCCTTGGACAGATGAATTCACCCCTCCACTTT.

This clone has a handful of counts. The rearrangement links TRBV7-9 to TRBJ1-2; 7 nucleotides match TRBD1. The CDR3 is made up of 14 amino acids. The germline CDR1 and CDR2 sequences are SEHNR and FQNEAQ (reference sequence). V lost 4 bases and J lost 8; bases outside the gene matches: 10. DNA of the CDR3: TGTGCCAGCAGCTCGTCAGGGGGAGATGGCGGCTACACCTTC. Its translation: CASSSSGGDGGYTF.

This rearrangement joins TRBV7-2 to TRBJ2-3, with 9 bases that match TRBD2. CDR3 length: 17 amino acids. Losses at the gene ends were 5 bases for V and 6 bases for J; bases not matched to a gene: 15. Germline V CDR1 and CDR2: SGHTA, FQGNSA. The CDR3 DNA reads TGTGCCAGCAGCCCACCAGGCGCGGGAGGGGAGAGGGATACGCAGTATTTT. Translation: CASSPPGAGGERDTQYF.

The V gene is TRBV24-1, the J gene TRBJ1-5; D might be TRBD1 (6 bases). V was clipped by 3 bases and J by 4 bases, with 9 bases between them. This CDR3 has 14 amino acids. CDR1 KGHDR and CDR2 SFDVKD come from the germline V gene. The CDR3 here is CATSDPQGNQPQHF. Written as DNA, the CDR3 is TGTGCCACCAGTGATCCACAGGGAAATCAGCCCCAGCATTTT.

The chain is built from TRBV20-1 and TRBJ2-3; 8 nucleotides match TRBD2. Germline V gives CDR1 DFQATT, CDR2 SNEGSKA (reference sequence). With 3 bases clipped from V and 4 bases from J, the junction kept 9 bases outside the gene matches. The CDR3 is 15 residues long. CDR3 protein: CSASPSSGSSDTQYF. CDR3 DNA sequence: TGCAGTGCTAGTCCGTCCAGCGGGAGCTCAGATACGCAGTATTTT.

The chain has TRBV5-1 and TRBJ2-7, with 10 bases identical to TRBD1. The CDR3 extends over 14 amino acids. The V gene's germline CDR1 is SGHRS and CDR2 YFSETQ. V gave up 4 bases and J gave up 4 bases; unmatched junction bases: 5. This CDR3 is CASSPRTGGYEQYF. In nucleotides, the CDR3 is TGCGCCAGCAGCCCCCGGACAGGGGGGTACGAGCAGTACTTC.

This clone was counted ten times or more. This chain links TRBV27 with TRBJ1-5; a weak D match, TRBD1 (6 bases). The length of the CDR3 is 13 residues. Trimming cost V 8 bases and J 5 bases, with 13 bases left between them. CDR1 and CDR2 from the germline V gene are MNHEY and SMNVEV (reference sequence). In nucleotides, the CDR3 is TGTGCCAGCGCCTGGGCAGGGGATCAGCCCCAGCATTTT. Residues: CASAWAGDQPQHF.

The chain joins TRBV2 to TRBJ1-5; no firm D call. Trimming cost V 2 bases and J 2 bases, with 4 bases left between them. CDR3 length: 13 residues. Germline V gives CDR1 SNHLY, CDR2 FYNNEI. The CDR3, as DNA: TGTGCCAGCAGTGAAAGCCGCAATCAGCCCCAGCATTTT. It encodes CASSESRNQPQHF.

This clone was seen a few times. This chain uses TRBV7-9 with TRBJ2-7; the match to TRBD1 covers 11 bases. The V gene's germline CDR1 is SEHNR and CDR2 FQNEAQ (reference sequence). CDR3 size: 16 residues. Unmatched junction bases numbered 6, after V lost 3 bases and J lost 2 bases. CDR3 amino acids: CASSFNPGQGAYEQYF. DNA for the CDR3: TGTGCCAGCAGCTTCAATCCGGGACAGGGGGCCTACGAGCAGTACTTC.

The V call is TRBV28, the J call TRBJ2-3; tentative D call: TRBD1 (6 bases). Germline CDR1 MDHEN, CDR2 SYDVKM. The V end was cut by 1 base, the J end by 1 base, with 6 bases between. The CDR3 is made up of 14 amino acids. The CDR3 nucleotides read TGTGCCAGCAGTTTATCAGGGGGCACAGATACGCAGTATTTT. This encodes CASSLSGGTDTQYF. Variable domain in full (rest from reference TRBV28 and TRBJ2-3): DVKVTQSSRYLVKRTGEKVFLECVQDMDHENMFWYRQDPGLGLRLIYFSYDVKMKEKGDIPEGYSVSREKKERFSLILESASTNQTSMYLCASSLSGGTDTQYFGPGTRLTVL.

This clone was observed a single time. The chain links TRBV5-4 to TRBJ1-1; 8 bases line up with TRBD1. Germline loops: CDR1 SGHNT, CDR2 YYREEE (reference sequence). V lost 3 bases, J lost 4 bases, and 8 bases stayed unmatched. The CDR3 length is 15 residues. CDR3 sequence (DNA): TGTGCCAGCAGCTCGAAGACAGGGGAGGGCACTGAAGCTTTCTTT. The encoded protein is CASSSKTGEGTEAFF.

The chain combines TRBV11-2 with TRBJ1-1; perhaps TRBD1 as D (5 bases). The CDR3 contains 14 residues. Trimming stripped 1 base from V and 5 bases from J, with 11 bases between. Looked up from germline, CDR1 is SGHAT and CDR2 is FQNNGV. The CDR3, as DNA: TGTGCCAGCAGCTTAGCCCCCGGGGGGACTGAAGCTTTCTTT. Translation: CASSLAPGGTEAFF.